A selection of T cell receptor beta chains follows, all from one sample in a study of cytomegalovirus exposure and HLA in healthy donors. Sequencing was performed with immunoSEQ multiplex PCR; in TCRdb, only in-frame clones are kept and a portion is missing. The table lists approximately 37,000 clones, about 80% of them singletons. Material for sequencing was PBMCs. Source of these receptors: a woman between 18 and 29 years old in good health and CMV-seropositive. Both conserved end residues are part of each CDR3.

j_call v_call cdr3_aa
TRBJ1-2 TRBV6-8 CASSLGHTDYGYTF
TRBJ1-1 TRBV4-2 CASGVSGAYTEAFF
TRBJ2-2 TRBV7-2 CASSLLLAGNTGELFF
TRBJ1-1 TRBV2 CASSARGGIGYTEAFF
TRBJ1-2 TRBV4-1 CASSQARGQGASGYTF
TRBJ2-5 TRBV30 CAWSVGQLAGGETQYF
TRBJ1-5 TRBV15 CATSRFLQGQPQHF
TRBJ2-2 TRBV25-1 CASNSNVGELFF
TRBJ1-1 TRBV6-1 CASSEGQGVSTEAFF
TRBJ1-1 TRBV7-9 CASSLSPGTEAFF
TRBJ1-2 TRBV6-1 CASSERTGEGYGYTF
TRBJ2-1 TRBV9 CASSRWSGNYNEQFF
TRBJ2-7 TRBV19 CASSIGTGGYEQYF
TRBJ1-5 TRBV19 CASSIQGGQPQHF
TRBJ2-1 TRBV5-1 CASSFWGEGSYNEQFF
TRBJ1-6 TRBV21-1 CASTTMEGYNSPLHF
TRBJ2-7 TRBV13 CASSPQGSYEQYF
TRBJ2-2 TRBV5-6 CASSWVGAGELFF
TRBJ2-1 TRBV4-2 CASSHSRSYNEQFF
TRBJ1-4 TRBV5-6 CASSLFSYSGINEKLFF